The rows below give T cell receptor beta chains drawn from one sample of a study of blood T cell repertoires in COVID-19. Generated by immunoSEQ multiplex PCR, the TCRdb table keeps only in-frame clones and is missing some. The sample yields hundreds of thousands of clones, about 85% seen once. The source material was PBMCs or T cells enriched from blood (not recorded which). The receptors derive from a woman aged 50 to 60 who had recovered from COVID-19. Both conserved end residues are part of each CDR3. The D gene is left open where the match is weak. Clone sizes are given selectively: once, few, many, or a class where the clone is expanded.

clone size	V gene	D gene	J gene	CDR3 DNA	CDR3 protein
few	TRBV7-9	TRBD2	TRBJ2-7	TGTGCCAGCAGCCTGAGCGGGGGAGGCGCGTGGGAGCAGTACTTC	CASSLSGGGAWEQYF
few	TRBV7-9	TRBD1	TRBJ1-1	TGTGCCAGCAGCCCCCGGACAGGGGTACGGACTGAAGCTTTCTTT	CASSPRTGVRTEAFF
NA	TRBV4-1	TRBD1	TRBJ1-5	TGCGCCAGCAGCTACCAGGGAAGGGGGCATCAGCCCCAGCATTTT	CASSYQGRGHQPQHF
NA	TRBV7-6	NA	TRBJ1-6	TGTGCCAGCAGCTTATTGGCAGGTTATAATTCACCCCTCCACTTT	CASSLLAGYNSPLHF
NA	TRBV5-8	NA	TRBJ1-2	TGTGCCAGCAGCCCAGGGTACAACTATGGCTACACCTTC	CASSPGYNYGYTF
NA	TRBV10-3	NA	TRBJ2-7	TGTGCCATCAGTGGCTTGACAGCGAACTACGAGCAGTACTTC	CAISGLTANYEQYF
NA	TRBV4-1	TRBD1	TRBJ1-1	TGCGCCAGCAGCCTTAGCGGACAGGGGGCAAACACTGAAGCTTTCTTT	CASSLSGQGANTEAFF
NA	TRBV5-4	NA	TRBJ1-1	TGTGCCAGCAGCTTCTATAAGAACACTGAAGCTTTCTTT	CASSFYKNTEAFF
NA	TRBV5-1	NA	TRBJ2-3	TGCGCCAGCAGCTCCGTCGCGGGACTCCGCCGCACAGATACGCAGTATTTT	CASSSVAGLRRTDTQYF
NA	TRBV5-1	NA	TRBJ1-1	TGCGCCAGCAGCTTGGCCGGGGGTACGGCTGAAGCTTTCTTT	CASSLAGGTAEAFF
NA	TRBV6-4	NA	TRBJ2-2	TGTGCCAGCAGTGACTCTGGCGGGAACACCGGGGAGCTGTTTTTT	CASSDSGGNTGELFF
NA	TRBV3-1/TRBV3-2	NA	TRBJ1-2	TGTGCCAGCAGCCCCAGTAGGGGAGGGAATTACTATGGCTACACCTTC	CASSPSRGGNYYGYTF
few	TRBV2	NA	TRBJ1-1	TGTGCCAGCAGTGACTACTGGGTAGGAGCTGAAGCTTTCTTT	CASSDYWVGAEAFF
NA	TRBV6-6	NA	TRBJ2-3	TGTGCCAGCAGTTACGAGACTAGGTCAGATACGCAGTATTTT	CASSYETRSDTQYF
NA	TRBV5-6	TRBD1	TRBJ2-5	TGTGCCAGCAGCCCCGGACAGGGGCGCCAAGAGACCCAGTACTTC	CASSPGQGRQETQYF
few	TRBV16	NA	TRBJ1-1	TGTGCCAGCAGCCAATTGGGAGGTGGCACTGAAGCTTTCTTT	CASSQLGGGTEAFF
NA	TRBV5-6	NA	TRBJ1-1	TGTGCCAGCAGCTTGGGAACAGGCCTGGGCACTGAAGCTTTCTTT	CASSLGTGLGTEAFF